This T cell receptor beta chain was sequenced in a study of early T cells in non-severe SARS-CoV-2 infection (dated by TCRdb to the early 2020s). With regard to the full study: Bulk RNA from unsorted whole blood was used for TCR sequencing, so alpha and beta chains could not be paired. Study-wide findings and limitations: VDJdb matching was skewed toward anti-spike CD8 responses and likely underestimated virus-specific expansions by missing private and CD4 specificities.

Set within a cohort of healthcare workers in London, UK, this nested case-control study involved weekly PCR testing of nasopharyngeal swabs along with blood sampling. Healthcare workers were recruited between 23 and 31 March 2020, during the week of the UK lockdown, and were followed weekly for up to about 15 weeks. This clonotype was detected many times. The antigen this receptor binds is unknown. No much larger clonotype is one base removed from it; base qualities were not supplied. Taken from cysteine to phenylalanine, the CDR3 has 16 residues. Only the CDR3 DNA is retained, 48 bases long and in frame from the first base. V gives up 4 bases and J gives up 6 bases, and the segment between their germline ends measures 18 bases. To prepare the library, 5' RACE was applied. Instrument on record: NextSeq 500. Unique molecular identifiers were attached to individual cDNA molecules in the TCR library protocol so that sequencing error and PCR bias could be corrected. TCR alpha and beta chains were both sequenced, and the abundances of alpha and beta sequences in each sample were closely correlated with each other. As for the original processing: Decombinator V4 was used to perform V gene, J gene and CDR3 annotation of TCR sequences. Expanded TCRs were defined as changing significantly between any two time points under a Poisson model with p below 0.0001. TCR abundances were normalised to the total number of TCRs sequenced per sample and expressed as counts per million. MAIT TCRs were defined by TRAV1-2 paired with TRAJ12, TRAJ20 or TRAJ33, and iNKT TCRs by TRAV10 paired with TRAJ18. VDJdb, accessed 1 November 2021, was searched for CMV, EBV and SARS-CoV-2 annotated TCRs, excluding TCRs annotated for multiple antigens. TCRdb itself trimmed the public reads at Q25 with fastp, ran MiXCR and retained productive beta chains. Every distinct CDR3 protein forms one entry, paired with its most common genes and DNA. It is TCRdb's table, rather than the study itself, that gives the V and J calls and clone size. In all, the sample holds 100,000 to 130,000 distinct CDR3 sequences, and around 10% of those were seen once. The top ten clones comprise more than 6.5% of the sample.

The receptor was isolated from an adult who was a healthcare worker with PCR-confirmed SARS-CoV-2 infection or an uninfected control (not recorded which). Sequencing was done on a sample of whole blood. The chain links TRBV12-3 or TRBV12-4 with TRBJ2-2, and perhaps TRBD1 as D gene, on 5 matching bases. The DNA sequence follows: TGTGCCAGCAGTTCGCGACCGGGCAGGGTACCCGGGGAGCTGTTTTTT. It translates to CASSSRPGRVPGELFF.